This entry lists 27 T cell receptor beta chains sequenced from one sample in a study of T cells in women clearing cervical HPV infection. The data were produced by immunoSEQ multiplex PCR, yet TCRdb's version contains in-frame clones alone and is incomplete. The ten top clones account for approximately 24%, within a sample of 10,000 to 15,000 clones. Sequences were obtained from blood buffy coat. Every receptor here comes from a woman aged 18-70 years with a cervical HPV16 infection that either progressed to CIN3+ or cleared (not recorded which).

As for this clone: The read ends 3 residues before the CDR3 terminus; that terminus is restored from the germline J gene. The chain recombines TRBV4-2 with TRBJ1-3; 8 positions agree with TRBD1. Per germline, CDR1 LGHNA and CDR2 YNFKEQ. The trim removed 4 bases at V and 2 bases at J, leaving 4 bases unmatched. The CDR3 has 15 residues. The DNA read from the CDR3 is TGTGCCAGCAGCCTCGCAGGGGGCCCTGGAAACACC. It codes for CASSLAGGPGNT. Given in full, the CDR3 is CASSLAGGPGNTIYF.

With respect to this clone: The sequence runs out 3 residues before the end of the CDR3; the remainder is reconstructed from the germline J gene. This chain uses TRBV5-1 with TRBJ1-4; D may be TRBD1 (5 bases). Germline V CDR1 and CDR2: SGHRS, YFSETQ. V lost 0 bases, J lost 7 bases, and 13 bases lay in between. The CDR3 has 15 amino acids. CDR3 DNA (partial): TGCGCCAGCAGCTTGGTGGGGACTGGGAGTGAAAAA. It is translated as CASSLVGTGSEK. The whole CDR3 reads CASSLVGTGSEKLFF.

For this clone: The CDR3 end lies 3 residues beyond the end of the read and is filled in from the germline J gene. The chain combines TRBV29-1 with TRBJ1-6, with a possible D match to TRBD1 (6 bases). There are 14 residues in the CDR3. From germline, CDR1 is SQVTM and CDR2 ANQGSEA. V lost 6 bases to trimming and J lost 6 bases, with 15 bases between them. The CDR3 loop reads CSVGTGQLNSPLHF. The DNA read from the CDR3 is TGCAGCGTCGGCACCGGACAGCTTAATTCACCC.

In the case of this clone: The read ends 3 residues shy of where the CDR3 ends; the end is completed using the germline J gene. This sequence joins TRBV20-1 and TRBJ2-3; a weak D match, TRBD1 (6 bases). CDR1 and CDR2 from the germline V gene are DFQATT and SNEGSKA (reference sequence). The CDR3 covers 15 residues. The germline V and J ends were trimmed by 0 bases and 1 base, with 11 bases remaining between them. Incomplete CDR3 DNA: TGCAGTGCTAGAGATCCCAGGGGTCGCACAGATACG. Residues: CSARDPRGRTDT. The whole CDR3 sequence is CSARDPRGRTDTQYF.

As concerns this clone: The CDR3 goes on 3 residues after the read ends, and that part is filled in from the germline J gene. The chain has TRBV7-9 and TRBJ2-1; 7 nucleotides line up with TRBD1. J gave up 7 bases and V 6 bases, and 9 bases lay outside the gene matches. The CDR3 covers 14 residues. Germline CDR1 and CDR2: SEHNR and FQNEAQ (reference sequence). The CDR3 reads CASRRTDRANEQFF. The CDR3 DNA, read in part, is TGTGCCAGCAGACGAACAGACAGGGCGAATGAG.

To note about this clone: Coverage ceases 3 residues before the CDR3 finishes, and the germline J gene fills in the end. This chain links TRBV30 with TRBJ1-2; D may be TRBD1 (5 bases). The CDR3 contains 12 residues. Germline V lookup: CDR1 GTSNPN, CDR2 SVGIG (reference sequence). CDR3 residues: CAWVFSGSGYTF. The sequenced part of the CDR3 DNA is TGTGCCTGGGTTTTCTCAGGGAGCGGC.

A note on this clone: Other DNA sequences within the sample encode an identical CDR3. CDR3 DNA, as far as it was read: TGTGCCAGCAGTGAAGAGCAGGGAAACACTGAA. Encoded protein: CASSEEQGNTE. The full CDR3 protein reads CASSEEQGNTEAFF. The V call is TRBV6-1, the J call TRBJ1-1; possible D gene TRBD1, 5 bases. The read ends 3 residues before the CDR3 terminus; that terminus is restored from the germline J gene. Between the trimmed V and J ends, which lost 1 base and 2 bases, there was a span of 8 bases. The CDR3 length is 14 residues. CDR1 is MNHNS, CDR2 SASEGT, per germline.

In the case of this clone: The read ends 3 residues early relative to the CDR3; the germline J gene fills the gap. The rearrangement uses TRBV9 and TRBJ2-1; no definite D call. Germline CDR1 and CDR2: SGDLS and YYNGEE. V lost 6 bases, J lost 2 bases, and 12 bases lay in between. The CDR3 loop spans 14 amino acids. The CDR3 bases that were read are TGTGCCAGCAAAGGGCCAGATCCCTACAATGAG. Residues: CASKGPDPYNE. The whole CDR3 region reads CASKGPDPYNEQFF.

As for this clone: The observed sequence ends 3 residues before the CDR3 terminus, with the missing tail filled in from the germline J gene. The chain joins TRBV11-1 to TRBJ1-1; no firm D call. Per germline, CDR1 SGHAT and CDR2 FQDESV (reference sequence). The CDR3 is 14 amino acids. V lost 0 bases and J lost 0, with 5 bases in between. The sequenced part of the CDR3 DNA is TGTGCCAGCAGCTTAGCACAGATGAACACTGAA. It encodes CASSLAQMNTE. The whole CDR3 is CASSLAQMNTEAFF. The whole variable domain, remainder taken from reference TRBV11-1 and TRBJ1-1, is EAEVAQSPRYKITEKSQAVAFWCDPISGHATLYWYRQILGQGPELLVQFQDESVVDDSQLPKDRFSAERLKGVDSTLKIQPAELGDSAMYLCASSLAQMNTEAFFGQGTRLTVV.

Regarding this clone: The CDR3 is cut off 3 residues early in the read; its end comes from the germline J gene. The chain couples TRBV5-1 to TRBJ2-5; 7 positions match TRBD2. The germline V gene has CDR1 SGHRS and CDR2 YFSETQ. The length of the CDR3 is 15 residues. V trimming: 2 bases; J trimming: 0 bases; junction bases outside the gene matches: 4. The CDR3 DNA, read in part, is TGCGCCAGCAGCTTTAGGCTAGCGGACCAAGAGACC. Residues: CASSFRLADQET. The full-length CDR3 reads as CASSFRLADQETQYF. Combining the CDR3 with reference TRBV5-1 and TRBJ2-5 gives the whole variable domain KAGVTQTPRYLIKTRGQQVTLSCSPISGHRSVSWYQQTPGQGLQFLFEYFSETQRNKGNFPGRFSGRQFSNSRSEMNVSTLELGDSALYLCASSFRLADQETQYFGPGTRLLVL.

Considering frequency, this clone is medium-sized. The CDR3 end is not reached by the read, which stops 3 residues before it; the germline J gene fills it in. V gene TRBV20-1 combines with J gene TRBJ2-4, with TRBD1 matching over 9 bases. Per the germline V gene, CDR1 is DFQATT and CDR2 is SNEGSKA (reference sequence). The CDR3 runs 12 residues. V trimming: 5 bases; J trimming: 9 bases; junction bases outside the gene matches: 5. Here the CDR3 reads CSAGQGLGIQYF. CDR3 bases read: TGCAGTGCTGGACAGGGGCTTGGCATT.

As regards this clone: Read sequence stops 3 residues before the CDR3 end, and the germline J gene provides the missing end. The chain employs TRBV10-1 and TRBJ1-5; D gene unclear. There are 14 residues in the CDR3. The V end lost 5 bases, the J end lost 6 bases, and 14 bases lay between the germline ends. Germline CDR1 and CDR2: WNHNN and SYGVQD (reference sequence). The CDR3 bases that were read are TGCGCCAGCAGTTTTAAGGGTAGGGTTCAGCCC. This translates into CASSFKGRVQP. The whole CDR3 reads CASSFKGRVQPQHF.

A remark on this clone: The CDR3 end is not reached by the read, which stops 3 residues before it; the germline J gene fills it in. This rearrangement joins TRBV30 to TRBJ2-5; 8 bases line up with TRBD2. The V segment lost 5 bases and the J segment 5 bases; nucleotides outside the gene matches: 4. This CDR3 is built from 12 residues. In germline, CDR1 is GTSNPN, CDR2 SVGIG (reference sequence). The CDR3 here is CAWGGLVETQYF. The CDR3 DNA, read in part, is TGTGCCTGGGGGGGACTAGTCGAGACC.

A word on this clone: Coverage ceases 3 residues before the CDR3 finishes, and the germline J gene fills in the end. The chain carries TRBV29-1 and TRBJ1-5; 10 bases line up with TRBD1. This CDR3 comprises 12 residues. V shed 6 bases and J 9 bases; nucleotides not matched to a gene: 5. Germline V gene lookup returns CDR1 SQVTM and CDR2 ANQGSEA. The CDR3 is CSVGTGVGPQHF. The covered CDR3 bases are TGCAGCGTGGGGACAGGGGTAGGGCCC.

The DNA read from the CDR3 is TGTGCCAGCAGCTCAAAAGGCTCCCAAGAGACC. Its protein is CASSSKGSQET. The full CDR3 sequence reads CASSSKGSQETQYF. The chain joins TRBV7-6 to TRBJ2-5; no clear D gene. The read terminates 3 residues before the CDR3 end, so the remaining end is supplied by the germline J gene. Germline V gene sequence: CDR1 SGHVS, CDR2 FNYEAQ. CDR3 size: 14 residues. V was shortened by 4 bases and J by 1 base, with 10 bases between the two germline ends.

Regarding this clone: From the germline J gene comes the end of the CDR3, since the read stops 3 residues before it. The chain combines TRBV11-2 with TRBJ1-4, with 9 nucleotides matching TRBD1. The V gene's germline CDR1 is SGHAT and CDR2 FQNNGV. The V and J ends lost 3 bases and 6 bases, in that order; junction bases with no gene match: 5. This CDR3 is built from 15 residues. The DNA read from the CDR3 is TGTGCCAGCAGCTTTCGGGGACAGGGACATGAAAAA. This translates into CASSFRGQGHEK. The entire CDR3 protein reads CASSFRGQGHEKLFF.

As regards this clone: Read sequence stops 3 residues before the CDR3 end, and the germline J gene provides the missing end. The chain joins TRBV4-2 to TRBJ1-2; 9 nucleotides match TRBD1. CDR1 LGHNA and CDR2 YNFKEQ come from the germline V gene. CDR3 length: 17 amino acids. V lost 0 bases to trimming and J lost 7 bases; unmatched junction nucleotides: 12. The part of the CDR3 DNA that was read is TGTGCCAGCAGCCAAGATCCGACCGGGACAGGGACTGGTGGC. Translating it yields CASSQDPTGTGTGG. In full, the CDR3 reads CASSQDPTGTGTGGYTF.

Regarding this clone: The read halts 3 residues ahead of the CDR3 end, with the missing end drawn from the germline J gene. The chain uses TRBV7-2 and TRBJ2-1; 10 bases map to TRBD2. The junction had 8 bases not matched to a gene; V was cut back by 4 bases and J by 8 bases. This CDR3 contains 15 residues. Germline values: CDR1 SGHTA, CDR2 FQGNSA. CDR3: CASSSSGGAGDEQFF. The part of the CDR3 DNA that was read is TGTGCCAGCAGCTCCAGCGGGGGGGCCGGGGATGAG.

The CDR3 bases that were read are TGTGCCAGCAGCTCCTTCAGGTCACCC. Protein product: CASSSFRSP. The whole CDR3 region reads CASSSFRSPLHF. The chain employs TRBV11-2 and TRBJ1-6; no firm D call. The read terminates 3 residues before the CDR3 end, so the remaining end is supplied by the germline J gene. Germline values: CDR1 SGHAT, CDR2 FQNNGV. The length of the CDR3 is 12 residues. Deletions cut 4 bases from V and 10 bases from J, with 8 bases between.

Comment on this clone: The CDR3 end is not reached by the read, which stops 3 residues before it; the germline J gene fills it in. The rearrangement uses TRBV12-3 or TRBV12-4 and TRBJ1-3, with D unclear. V lost 5 bases to trimming and J lost 4 bases, with 6 bases between them. The CDR3 extends over 12 amino acids. CDR3 DNA (partial): TGTGCCAGCAGTCAAAGGGGAAACACC. Amino acids: CASSQRGNT. The CDR3 reads in full as CASSQRGNTIYF.

Details on this clone: The read is 3 residues too short to cover the CDR3 end, so that end is filled in from the germline J gene. This chain connects TRBV3-1 (or the pseudogene TRBV3-2) to TRBJ1-2; 8 nucleotides match TRBD1. The length of the CDR3 is 13 residues. The germline V gene has CDR1 LGHDT and CDR2 YNNKEL (reference sequence). The CDR3 protein is CASSDQGAGGYTF. The sequenced CDR3 bases are TGTGCCAGCAGCGACCAGGGGGCTGGCGGC.

In regard to this clone: The sequence runs out 3 residues before the end of the CDR3; the remainder is reconstructed from the germline J gene. V gene TRBV7-9 combines with J gene TRBJ2-7, with 10 bases fitting TRBD1. The germline V gene has CDR1 SEHNR and CDR2 FQNEAQ (reference sequence). Trimming took 5 bases from V and 4 from J; bases not matched to a gene: 8. This CDR3 has 15 amino acids. The chain's CDR3 is CASSHRLGQGYEQYF. The DNA read from the CDR3 is TGTGCCAGCAGCCACCGTCTGGGACAGGGGTACGAG.

On this clone: The read falls 3 residues short of the CDR3 end, and the missing part is taken from the germline J gene. The chain has TRBV6-1 and TRBJ2-3, with TRBD2 identical over 10 bases. The germline CDR1 and CDR2 sequences are MNHNS and SASEGT. With V trimmed by 4 bases and J by 3 bases, 7 bases remained unmatched. The CDR3 covers 16 residues. The CDR3 DNA, read in part, is TGTGCCAGCAGTGCTCGGACTAGCGGTGCGACAGATACG. This codes for CASSARTSGATDT. The complete CDR3 protein is CASSARTSGATDTQYF.

Remarks on this clone: The observed sequence ends 3 residues before the CDR3 terminus, with the missing tail filled in from the germline J gene. The chain joins TRBV5-4 to TRBJ1-2; 7 nucleotides align to TRBD1. The CDR3 has 13 amino acids. Germline lookup yields CDR1 SGHNT and CDR2 YYREEE (reference sequence). This chain's CDR3 is CASSPDRSRGYTF. CDR3 DNA (partial): TGTGCCAGCAGCCCGGACAGGTCCAGAGGC. Drawing the rest from reference TRBV5-4 and TRBJ1-2, the complete variable domain is ETGVTQSPTHLIKTRGQQVTLRCSSQSGHNTVSWYQQALGQGPQFIFQYYREEENGRGNFPPRFSGLQFPNYSSELNVNALELDDSALYLCASSPDRSRGYTFGSGTRLTVV.

Of note for this clone: Read coverage stops 3 residues before the CDR3 terminus; the germline J gene supplies the remainder. This chain joins TRBV29-1 and TRBJ1-6, with no clear D. V was trimmed by 8 bases and J by 7 bases, leaving 15 bases between them. There are 13 residues in the CDR3. Germline V CDR1 and CDR2: SQVTM, ANQGSEA. The sequenced CDR3 bases are TGCAGCCTAGTTGAAAGGCGGAATTCACCC. The encoded protein is CSLVERRNSP. The whole CDR3 region reads CSLVERRNSPLHF.

In the case of this clone: The read halts 3 residues ahead of the CDR3 end, with the missing end drawn from the germline J gene. The chain carries TRBV4-2 and TRBJ2-1; TRBD2 aligns across 11 bases. The ends lost 0 bases at V and 4 bases at J; junction bases unmatched: 5. Germline V CDR1 and CDR2: LGHNA, YNFKEQ. CDR3 length equals 17 residues. CDR3 sequence: CASSQEFSSGGYNEQFF. The sequenced part of the CDR3 DNA is TGTGCCAGCAGCCAAGAATTCTCTAGCGGGGGGTACAATGAG.

Of note for this clone: At one of its ends the junction is not consistent with the germline gene, which may arise from a read error. Read sequence stops 3 residues before the CDR3 end, and the germline J gene provides the missing end. The chain links TRBV7-7 to TRBJ2-1; 9 bases match TRBD2. The CDR3 totals 14 residues. Germline V gene lookup returns CDR1 SSHAT and CDR2 FNYEAQ (reference sequence). The CDR3 spells CASSLGGGAYEQFF. The CDR3 DNA, read in part, is TGTGCTAGCAGCTTAGGCGGGGGGGCCTATGAG. The full variable domain, in which reference TRBV7-7 and TRBJ2-1 provide the parts outside the CDR3, is GAGVSQSPRYKVTKRGQDVTLRCDPISSHATLYWYQQALGQGPEFLTYFNYEAQPDKSGLPSDRFSAERPEGSISTLTIQRTEQRDSAMYRCASSLGGGAYEQFFGPGTRLTVL.